This T cell receptor (beta chain) was profiled in a study of cytomegalovirus exposure and HLA in healthy donors. With regard to this clone: Antigen: not known.

Notes on the study in general: The availability of immune exposure information extended only to CMV serostatus. Many donors shared some public TCRs, even though most TCR sequences were rare.

The PCR contained 60 Vbeta and 13 Jbeta primers. The repertoire was sequenced with immunoSEQ multiplex PCR; TCRdb's copy has only in-frame clones and lacks some. The sample has under 150,000 clones, around 80% seen once. The clonotype comes from a boy between 2 and 10 years old in good health and CMV-seronegative. Sequenced sample: PBMCs.

Here the CDR3 reads CASSPRETDTQYF. Here the CDR3 DNA reads TGTGCCAGCAGCCCCCGGGAGACAGATACGCAGTATTTT. V usage is TRBV13 and J usage is TRBJ2-3; tentative D call: TRBD2 (6 bases). V lost 5 bases, J lost 3 bases, and 9 bases lay in between. This CDR3 region has 13 residues. CDR1 and CDR2 (germline): PRHDT, FYEKMQ (reference sequence).